This TCR beta chain was recovered during a study of cytomegalovirus exposure and HLA in healthy donors. At the level of the study: For the approximately 420 genotyped donors, 75% to 90% fell within the Caucasian-associated ancestry cluster. Study-wide findings and caveats: Reportedly, fewer N-insertions than the approximately 700-donor mean appeared in an Asian-associated ancestry cluster in a later analysis. Previous analysis showed most TCR beta V segments were productive about 87% or about 30% of the time.

60 Vbeta and 13 Jbeta primers were used in PCR. Original handling: Some 10 million of the 60 million to 80 million unique TCR beta chains counted in a later analysis were shared. The table came from immunoSEQ multiplex PCR; TCRdb's copy has only in-frame clones and leaves some out. V, J and clone size are those of that table, while D and trimming were read from the DNA. The repertoire holds 95,000 to 150,000 clones, with over 60% as singletons. The germline V gene encodes CDR1 SEHNR and CDR2 FQNEAQ (reference sequence). The CDR3 sequence is 17 residues long. This clone was recorded a few times. The antigen is not known. Its ends do not fully match the called genes, so a read error is possible.

This TCR was recovered from a woman between 35 and 50 years old in good health and CMV-seronegative. The sequenced sample was PBMCs. The genes are TRBV7-9 and TRBJ1-3, with TRBD1 identical over 9 bases. This CDR3 is CSSSLGQGLSSGNTIYF. CDR3 sequence (DNA): TGTTCCAGCAGCTTGGGACAGGGACTGAGCTCTGGAAACACCATATATTTT. The complete variable domain, with remaining parts taken from reference TRBV7-9 and TRBJ1-3, reads DTGVSQNPRHKITKRGQNVTFRCDPISEHNRLYWYRQTLGQGPEFLTYFQNEAQLEKSRLLSDRFSAERPKGSFSTLEIQRTEQGDSAMYLCSSSLGQGLSSGNTIYFGEGSWLTVV.